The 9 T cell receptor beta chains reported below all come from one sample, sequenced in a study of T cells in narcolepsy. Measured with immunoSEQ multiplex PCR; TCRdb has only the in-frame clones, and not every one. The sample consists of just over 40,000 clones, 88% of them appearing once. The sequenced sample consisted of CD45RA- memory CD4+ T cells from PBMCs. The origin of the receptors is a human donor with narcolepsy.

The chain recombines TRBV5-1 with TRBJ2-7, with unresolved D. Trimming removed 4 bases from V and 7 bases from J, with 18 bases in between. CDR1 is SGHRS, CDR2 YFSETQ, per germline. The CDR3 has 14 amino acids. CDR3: CASSLATGGGEQYF. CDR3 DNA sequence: TGCGCCAGCAGCCTGGCCACGGGCGGTGGGGAGCAGTACTTC.

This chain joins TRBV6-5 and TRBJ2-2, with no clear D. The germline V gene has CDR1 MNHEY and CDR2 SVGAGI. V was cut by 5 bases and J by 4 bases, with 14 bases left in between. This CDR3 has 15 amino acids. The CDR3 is CASSPSEMSTGELFF. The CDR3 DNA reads TGTGCCAGCAGTCCTTCTGAGATGAGCACCGGGGAGCTGTTTTTT.

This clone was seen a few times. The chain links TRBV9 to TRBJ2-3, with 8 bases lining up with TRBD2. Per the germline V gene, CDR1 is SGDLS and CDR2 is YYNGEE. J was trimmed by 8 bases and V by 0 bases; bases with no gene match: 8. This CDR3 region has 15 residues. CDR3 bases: TGTGCCAGCAGCGTAGCGGTTAGCGGGGCGGGTACGCAGTATTTT. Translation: CASSVAVSGAGTQYF.

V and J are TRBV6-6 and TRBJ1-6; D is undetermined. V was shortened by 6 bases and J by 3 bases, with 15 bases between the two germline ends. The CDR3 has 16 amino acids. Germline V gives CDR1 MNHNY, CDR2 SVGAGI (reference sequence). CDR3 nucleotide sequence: TGTGCCAGCAGCCGCGGACTAGAGCTCTATAATTCACCCCTCCACTTT. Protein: CASSRGLELYNSPLHF.

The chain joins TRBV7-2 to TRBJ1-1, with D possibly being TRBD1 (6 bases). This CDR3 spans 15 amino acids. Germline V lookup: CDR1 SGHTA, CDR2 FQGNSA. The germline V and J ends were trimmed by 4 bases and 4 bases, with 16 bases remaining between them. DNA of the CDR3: TGTGCCAGCAGCTCCGACCTGAGGGGGGCCACTGAAGCTTTCTTT. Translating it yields CASSSDLRGATEAFF.

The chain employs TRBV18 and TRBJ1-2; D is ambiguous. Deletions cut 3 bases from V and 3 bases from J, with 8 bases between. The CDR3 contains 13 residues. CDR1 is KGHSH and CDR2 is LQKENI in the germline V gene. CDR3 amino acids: CASSPSEDYGYTF. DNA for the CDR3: TGTGCCAGCTCACCTTCCGAGGACTATGGCTACACCTTC.

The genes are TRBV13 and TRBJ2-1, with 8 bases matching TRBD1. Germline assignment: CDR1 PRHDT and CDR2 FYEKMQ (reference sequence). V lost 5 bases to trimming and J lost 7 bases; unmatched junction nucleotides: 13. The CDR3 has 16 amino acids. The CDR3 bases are TGTGCCAGCAGCCCCTCAGGACAGGGAATAGTGAATGAGCAGTTCTTC. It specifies CASSPSGQGIVNEQFF.

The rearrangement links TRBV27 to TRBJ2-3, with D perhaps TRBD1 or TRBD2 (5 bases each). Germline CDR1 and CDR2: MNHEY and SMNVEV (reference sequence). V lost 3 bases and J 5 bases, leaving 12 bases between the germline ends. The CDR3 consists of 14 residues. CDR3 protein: CASSFTGQGDTQYF. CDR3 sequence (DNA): TGTGCCAGCAGTTTTACGGGGCAGGGAGATACGCAGTATTTT.

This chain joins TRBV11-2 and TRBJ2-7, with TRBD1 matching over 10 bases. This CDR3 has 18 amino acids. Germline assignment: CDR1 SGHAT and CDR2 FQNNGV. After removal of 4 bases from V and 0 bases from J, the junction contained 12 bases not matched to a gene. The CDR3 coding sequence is TGTGCCAGCAGCTCACTTCAGTCTGGACAGGGGGTCTCCTACGAGCAGTACTTC. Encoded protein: CASSSLQSGQGVSYEQYF.